What follows describes a single TCR beta chain. V lost 6 bases and J lost 0; bases outside the gene matches: 4. CDR3 length: 14 amino acids. CDR1 LNHDA and CDR2 SQIVND come from the germline V gene (reference sequence). Study processing details: How many nucleated cells were present was estimated from reference gene primer amplification. Method: immunoSEQ multiplex PCR; TCRdb's copy keeps in-frame clones and lacks some. V, J and clone size were drawn from that table, and D and trimming were deduced from the DNA. The sample contains about 99,000 clones, 84% of which appear only once. The data were taken from a study of blood T cell repertoires in COVID-19. Study-level information: The study drew acute and convalescent COVID-19 samples from the United States, Italy and Spain. Sources were T cells, B-cell-depleted T cells, or PBMCs; the material itself was cDNA or gDNA.

The sequence was collected from a man aged 65 to 85 with active or convalescent COVID-19. Sequenced: peripheral blood. The chain uses TRBV19 and TRBJ2-7; 8 bases line up with TRBD1. In nucleotides, the CDR3 is TGTGCCAGTAGAGGACAGGGTCTCTCCTACGAGCAGTACTTC. Residues: CASRGQGLSYEQYF.